This T cell receptor beta chain was sequenced for a study of blood T cell repertoires in COVID-19. The CDR3 loop spans 16 amino acids. V shed 8 bases and J shed 7 bases, with 24 bases lying between them. The germline V gene encodes CDR1 WSHSY and CDR2 SAAADI. TCRdb keeps only in-frame clones here, not all; method: immunoSEQ multiplex PCR. The table includes more than 95,000 clones, around 86% detected once. The V gene is TRBV10-2, the J gene TRBJ1-5; D is possibly TRBD1 (5 bases). The sequence came from a woman of 80 years or more with acute or convalescent COVID-19. What was sequenced was peripheral blood. The CDR3 nucleotides are TGCGCCAGCGCGGCTCTCGGGCCAGGGACTGGGCAGCCCCAGCATTTT. Translating gives CASAALGPGTGQPQHF.